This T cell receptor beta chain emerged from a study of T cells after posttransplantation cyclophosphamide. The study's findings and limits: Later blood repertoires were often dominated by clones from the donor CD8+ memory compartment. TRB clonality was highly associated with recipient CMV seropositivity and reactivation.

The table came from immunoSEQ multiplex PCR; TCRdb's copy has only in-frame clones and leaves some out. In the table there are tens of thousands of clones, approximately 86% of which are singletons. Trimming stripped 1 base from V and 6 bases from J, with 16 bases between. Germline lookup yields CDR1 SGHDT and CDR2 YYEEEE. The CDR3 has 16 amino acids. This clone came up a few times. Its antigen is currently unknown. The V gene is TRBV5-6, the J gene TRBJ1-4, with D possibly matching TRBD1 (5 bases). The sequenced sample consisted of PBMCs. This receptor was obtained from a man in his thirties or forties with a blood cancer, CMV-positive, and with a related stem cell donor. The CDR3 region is CASSLSVRGGDEKLFF. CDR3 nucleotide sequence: TGTGCCAGCAGCTTGTCTGTACGGGGAGGGGATGAAAAACTGTTTTTT.